This T cell receptor beta chain was captured by sequencing in a study of control samples from healthy donors and cancer patients. Some clones are missing from TCRdb's copy, which holds only in-frame ones; the method was immunoSEQ multiplex PCR. This sample has 78,000 or so clones, with about four fifths found just once. With 5 bases removed from V and 4 bases from J, the gap between germline ends came to 18 bases. CDR1 and CDR2 (germline): SGHTA, FQGNSA. This CDR3 contains 16 residues. The sequenced sample consisted of blood. This receptor was taken from a man aged 45-65 years in good health. V usage is TRBV7-2 and J usage is TRBJ2-4, with D possibly being TRBD1 or TRBD2 (6 bases each). The CDR3 nucleotides read TGTGCCAGCAGCCCTAAAGGGGGGAGAGCTAAAAACATTCAGTACTTC. Protein: CASSPKGGRAKNIQYF.